The clone carrying this T cell receptor (beta chain) showed up many times. Its antigen is still unknown. Time point noted: longitudinal time-point 1 (baseline). The unsorted libraries originated from 2 million PBMCs kept at -80 C. In each sequencing run, over 180 million TCR-beta sequences were generated from 15-18 subjects. One entry per CDR3 protein results from TCRdb running MiXCR on the 5' RACE reads. Here the sample spans some 54,000 distinct CDR3 sequences, around 10% being singletons. This record belongs to a study of neurological immune-mediated disorders. Study-level points and caveats: HTLV-1-associated myelopathy showed the most TCR clonal expansion; multiple sclerosis the least, below healthy controls.

Germline assignment: CDR1 SGHTA and CDR2 FQGNSA. The CDR3 is made up of 13 amino acids. J lost 7 bases, V lost 5 bases, and 5 bases had no gene match. The sequenced sample was PBMCs. The chain couples TRBV7-2 to TRBJ2-4; TRBD1 matches 7 bases. This TCR came from a male donor with HTLV-1-associated myelopathy (HAM/TSP). The CDR3 reads CASSQDRANIQYF. CDR3 bases: TGTGCCAGCAGCCAAGACAGGGCCAACATTCAGTACTTC.